This section outlines one TCR beta chain sequence together with its context. What it binds is not known. The DNA is left out, because the CDR3 cannot be placed on it with certainty; the CDR3 is given as TCRdb lists it. Assay: immunoSEQ multiplex PCR; the TCRdb copy retains only in-frame clones and omits some. The sample holds about 2.3 million clones, around 90% seen once. The data stem from a study of shared clonotypes between healthy human individuals. Points from the study as a whole: On the whole, naive subsets had larger estimated richness than memory subsets had.

Sample: naive CD4+ T cells from PBMCs. Subset: CD45RA+ positively selected. This receptor was obtained from a young man in good health. Some clones in this sample may be carry-over from other donors' samples.

CDR3 amino acids: CASSQFGPGYEQYF. The chain recombines TRBV11-2 with TRBJ2-7. The CDR3 region is 14 residues in length, termini included. CDR1 and CDR2 from the germline V gene are SGHAT and FQNNGV.